This entry features one T cell receptor beta chain sequence. Its cognate antigen is unknown. The assay that was used to sequence DNA from cultured CD4+ T cells was the Oncomine TCR Beta short-read assay. A single record per CDR3 protein comes from TCRdb applying MiXCR to the PCR reads. The sample consists of 19,000 or so distinct CDR3 sequences, about 61% of them appearing once. The treatment is: roughly 10-day PBMC culture with coronavirus spike peptide pools or control peptides (ViraFEST assay). This sample was taken from a study of vaccination and CD4 T cells after COVID-19. V trimming: 5 bases; J trimming: 1 base; junction bases outside the gene matches: 1. Germline V gene sequence: CDR1 SNHLY, CDR2 FYNNEI. The CDR3 extends over 13 amino acids.

The rearrangement uses TRBV2 and TRBJ1-1; 7 bases align to TRBD1. The sequenced sample consisted of CD4+ T cells from blood, cultured in vitro. The sequence was obtained from a human donor who had recovered from COVID-19. The CDR3 nucleotides are TGTGCCAGCAGTTACAGGGGGAACACTGAAGCTTTCTTT. This sequence encodes CASSYRGNTEAFF.